Presented here are 14 T cell receptor beta chains from one specimen sequenced in a study of cytomegalovirus exposure and HLA in healthy donors. PCR primers comprised 60 Vbeta and 13 Jbeta primers. This table comes from immunoSEQ multiplex PCR, and its TCRdb copy is limited to in-frame clones, with some not included. Of about 150,000 clones listed, around four fifths were seen once; the top ten hold about 1.5%. The material sequenced was PBMCs. The source of these receptors is a woman aged 25-40 years in good health and CMV-seropositive.

This chain links TRBV10-3 with TRBJ2-3; 8 bases line up with TRBD2. V lost 6 bases to trimming and J lost 2 bases; unmatched junction nucleotides: 7. Germline assignment: CDR1 ENHRY and CDR2 SYGVKD. The CDR3 has 15 residues. The DNA of the CDR3 is TGTGCCATCAGAATGCTAGCGGGCGTCACAGATACGCAGTATTTT. Amino acid sequence: CAIRMLAGVTDTQYF.

This chain connects TRBV2 to TRBJ1-2; TRBD1 aligns across 9 bases. V was pared by 6 bases and J by 5 bases, with 7 bases of the junction left unmatched. This CDR3 has 14 amino acids. CDR1 SNHLY and CDR2 FYNNEI come from the germline V gene. CDR3: CASSAQGAGYGYTF. DNA for the CDR3: TGTGCCAGCAGCGCACAGGGGGCAGGGTATGGCTACACCTTC.

The genes are TRBV4-1 and TRBJ1-5; D might be TRBD1 (5 bases). Trimming shortened V by 0 bases and J by 2 bases, and 14 bases separated the two germline ends. CDR1 and CDR2 from the germline V gene are MGHRA and YSYEKL. CDR3 size: 17 residues. DNA for the CDR3: TGCGCCAGCAGCCAAGATCTGGCAGGGAGGGGCAATCAGCCCCAGCATTTT. It specifies CASSQDLAGRGNQPQHF.

In regard to this clone: Within the sample, other DNA sequences also encode this same CDR3. This chain connects TRBV30 to TRBJ1-5; 8 positions agree with TRBD1. V trimming: 4 bases; J trimming: 4 bases; junction bases outside the gene matches: 3. Germline CDR1 and CDR2: GTSNPN and SVGIG (reference sequence). The CDR3 loop spans 13 amino acids. CDR3 bases: TGTGCCTGGACAGGGGGCGCGAATCAGCCCCAGCATTTT. This translates into CAWTGGANQPQHF.

The rearrangement uses TRBV7-9 and TRBJ2-3, with 11 positions matching TRBD2. Germline V gene data show CDR1 as SEHNR and CDR2 as FQNEAQ (reference sequence). V gave up 4 bases and J gave up 2 bases; unmatched junction bases: 5. This CDR3 is 16 amino acids long. The CDR3 is CASSSPLAGVTDTQYF. The CDR3 bases are TGTGCCAGCAGCTCGCCACTAGCGGGAGTCACAGATACGCAGTATTTT.

This chain links TRBV5-4 with TRBJ2-1; 10 bases map to TRBD1. Germline V gene lookup returns CDR1 SGHNT and CDR2 YYREEE (reference sequence). CDR3 length: 16 residues. Trimming cost V 5 bases and J 6 bases; bases outside gene matches: 11. The CDR3 spells CASSQPGQGILNEQFF. CDR3 bases: TGTGCCAGCAGTCAGCCGGGACAGGGGATTCTCAATGAGCAGTTCTTC.

V and J are TRBV6-4 and TRBJ2-7; 10 bases align to TRBD2. The CDR3 is 17 amino acids. J gave up 3 bases and V 4 bases, and 12 bases lay outside the gene matches. CDR1 is MRHNA and CDR2 is SNTAGT in the germline V gene. In nucleotides, the CDR3 is TGTGCCAGCAGTGCGACTAGCGGGCCGGGAGCCTTCTACGAGCAGTACTTC. As protein: CASSATSGPGAFYEQYF.

The rearrangement links TRBV28 to TRBJ2-7; no clear D gene. Germline V CDR1 and CDR2: MDHEN, SYDVKM. The length of the CDR3 is 12 residues. Trimming cost V 8 bases and J 5 bases, with 13 bases left between them. This CDR3 reads CASGDPTDEQYF. CDR3 nucleotides: TGTGCCAGCGGAGACCCAACGGACGAGCAGTACTTC. Complete variable domain (other parts from reference TRBV28 and TRBJ2-7): DVKVTQSSRYLVKRTGEKVFLECVQDMDHENMFWYRQDPGLGLRLIYFSYDVKMKEKGDIPEGYSVSREKKERFSLILESASTNQTSMYLCASGDPTDEQYFGPGTRLTVT.

This clone was found once. Written as DNA, the CDR3 is TGTGCCAGTAGTATCGGACTAGCGGGATACCTCTATGACACAGATACGCAGTATTTT. Its protein is CASSIGLAGYLYDTDTQYF. This chain joins TRBV19 and TRBJ2-3; 12 positions match TRBD2. The CDR3 is made up of 19 amino acids. The J segment lost 2 bases and the V segment lost 3 bases, leaving 12 bases of the junction unmatched. Germline values: CDR1 LNHDA, CDR2 SQIVND (reference sequence).

This sequence joins TRBV4-3 and TRBJ1-1; D gene ambiguous. The germline V and J ends were trimmed by 1 base and 4 bases, with 10 bases remaining between them. The CDR3 totals 14 residues. CDR1 is LGHNA, CDR2 YSLEER, per germline. The CDR3: CASSQVSGGTEAFF. The CDR3 coding sequence is TGCGCCAGCAGCCAAGTTTCAGGAGGCACTGAAGCTTTCTTT.

The chain uses TRBV29-1 and TRBJ2-5; TRBD2 matches 9 bases. The V and J ends lost 7 bases and 1 base, in that order; junction bases with no gene match: 7. This CDR3 region has 14 residues. Germline CDR1 reads SQVTM; CDR2 reads ANQGSEA. CDR3 protein: CSAAGGRFQETQYF. For the CDR3, the DNA is TGCAGCGCTGCGGGGGGGCGGTTCCAAGAGACCCAGTACTTC. Filled out from reference TRBV29-1 and TRBJ2-5, the complete variable domain reads SAVISQKPSRDICQRGTSLTIQCQVDSQVTMMFWYRQQPGQSLTLIATANQGSEATYESGFVIDKFPISRPNLTFSTLTVSNMSPEDSSIYLCSAAGGRFQETQYFGPGTRLLVL.

The genes are TRBV11-3 and TRBJ2-2, with 7 nucleotides matching TRBD1. CDR3 length: 16 amino acids. V lost 7 bases, J lost 2 bases, and 10 bases stayed unmatched. The germline V gene encodes CDR1 SGHNT and CDR2 YENEEA. The CDR3 coding sequence is TGTGCCAGCATCTCGGACAGGACGGGAAACACCGGGGAGCTGTTTTTT. It translates to CASISDRTGNTGELFF.

The chain is built from TRBV27 and TRBJ1-5; D ambiguous. The V gene's germline CDR1 is MNHEY and CDR2 SMNVEV (reference sequence). This CDR3 has 14 residues. The V end was cut by 3 bases, the J end by 5 bases, with 11 bases between. CDR3 in DNA: TGTGCCAGCAGTTTCCTAGGAGCCGATCAGCCCCAGCATTTT. Translating gives CASSFLGADQPQHF.

The V gene is TRBV11-2, the J gene TRBJ2-7, with 9 bases identical to TRBD2. The CDR3 is 15 amino acids. The J segment lost 2 bases and the V segment lost 5 bases, leaving 7 bases of the junction unmatched. In germline, CDR1 is SGHAT, CDR2 FQNNGV. This chain's CDR3 is CASSPSAGGTYEQYF. The CDR3 region has the DNA TGTGCCAGCAGCCCGTCGGCGGGAGGGACCTACGAGCAGTACTTC.